The table lists the clone carrying this T cell receptor beta chain with a few counts. The target antigen is unknown. A multiplex PCR was run with 60 Vbeta primers and 13 Jbeta primers. Generated by immunoSEQ multiplex PCR, the TCRdb table keeps only in-frame clones and is missing some. The sample shows 130,000 or so clones, about 75% of them seen only once. This record comes from a study of cytomegalovirus exposure and HLA in healthy donors. Findings and limits, study-wide: TCR sequences were mostly rare, though some public TCRs occurred in many donors. Researchers counted approximately 160 TCR beta chains as cytomegalovirus-associated.

The receptor was isolated from a man aged 40-50 years in good health and CMV-seronegative. Sequenced sample: PBMCs.

CDR3 coding DNA: TGTGCCAGTAGTACCGAACAGGGAAGCACTGAAGCTTTCTTT. Translating it yields CASSTEQGSTEAFF. J is TRBJ1-1 and V is TRBV19; TRBD1 is a possible D gene (6 bases). Germline V gene sequence: CDR1 LNHDA, CDR2 SQIVND (reference sequence). The CDR3 covers 14 residues. With 4 bases removed from V and 4 bases from J, the gap between germline ends came to 13 bases.